The subject of this entry is one T cell receptor (beta chain). Assay: immunoSEQ multiplex PCR; the TCRdb copy retains only in-frame clones and omits some. The sample has about 49,000 clones, around 90% seen once; the top ten hold 5% to 5.5%. This sample was taken from a study of T cell changes during pregnancy in multiple sclerosis. This CDR3 spans 14 amino acids. The V end was cut by 0 bases, the J end by 1 base, with 7 bases between. This clonotype was obtained from a female donor in good health, enrolled as a control in a pregnancy study. The sample in question was peripheral blood, obtained after pregnancy. V usage is TRBV5-3 and J usage is TRBJ2-5, with D perhaps matching TRBD1 (6 bases). TRBV5-3 is classed as an ORF, of uncertain function. CDR3 residues: CARSLGTVQETQYF. CDR3 coding DNA: TGTGCCAGAAGCTTGGGGACAGTCCAAGAGACCCAGTACTTC.